This TCR beta chain was sequenced during a study of cytomegalovirus exposure and HLA in healthy donors. Both 60 Vbeta primers and 13 Jbeta primers went into the PCR. Profiling relied on immunoSEQ multiplex PCR, and the TCRdb table lists in-frame clones only, not all of them. The data show about 170,000 clones, about 80% seen once. The CDR3 has 15 amino acids. Trimming removed 1 base from V and 2 bases from J; junction bases left unmatched: 3. CDR1 and CDR2 from the germline V gene are LGHNT and FRNRAP. The sequence came from a man aged 30 to 45 in good health and CMV-seropositive. Material for sequencing was PBMCs. The rearrangement links TRBV12-5 to TRBJ2-7; 9 bases are shared with TRBD1. The CDR3 DNA reads TGTGCTAGTGGTTTGGCACAGGGGGCACCCTACGAGCAGTACTTC. It codes for CASGLAQGAPYEQYF.